The clone carrying this T cell receptor beta chain appeared many times. The antigen remains unidentified. The study amplified TCR beta CDR3 regions using RNA transcripts. In the first round, RT-PCR was carried out with HTBI primers, and a multiplex PCR formed the second round. TCRdb reprocessed the multiplex PCR reads via MiXCR and lists one record per CDR3 protein. Altogether approximately 410,000 distinct CDR3 sequences are present, 15% being singletons, with the ten largest covering 5.5% to 7%. The CDR3 spans 15 residues. With 4 bases clipped from V and 7 bases from J, the junction kept 9 bases outside the gene matches. Germline V gene data show CDR1 as SGHVS and CDR2 as FQNEAQ. These data belong to a study of Graves' ophthalmopathy and Graves' hyperthyroidism. Regarding the study as a whole: In blood, most expanded thyroid clonotypes above 0.001 frequency were also detected.

The sequenced sample was peripheral blood. The clonotype originates from a woman aged 18 to 35 with stable Graves' hyperthyroidism. This chain connects TRBV7-8 to TRBJ1-5; 8 bases match TRBD1. The DNA of the CDR3 is TGTGCCAGCAGCTCCGGACAGGGAGTAGGACAGCCCCAGCATTTT. Translated, it gives CASSSGQGVGQPQHF.